This TCR beta chain was found in a study of Tregs in tolerant kidney transplant recipients (dated by TCRdb to the late 2010s). About the investigation overall: TCRbeta sequencing was used in the study to identify donor-specific regulatory T cells before combined kidney and bone marrow transplantation, and the identified cells were then tracked after transplant. TCRbeta repertoire sequencing was used in a few healthy controls to compare several ways of expanding Tregs specific for an allogeneic donor.

Regarding this clone: What antigen it recognizes has not been identified. The input lacks base qualities; no much larger clone sits a single base away.

Thawed PBMCs were FACS-sorted into unstimulated Tregs (CD4+CD25+CD127-), CD4+ non-Tregs (CD4+CD25-), CD4 cells and CD8 cells. Healthy control blood came either as purchased buffy coats or from healthy volunteers. Healthy control blood was processed by Ficoll density gradient to PBMCs and cryopreserved; patient PBMCs were collected before and after transplant. Ends trimmed: V by 3 bases, J by 4 bases; bases unmatched to a gene: 6. The germline V gene supplies CDR1 MNHNS and CDR2 SASEGT. The CDR3 spans 15 residues, from the cysteine through the phenylalanine. Of all the DNA, just the CDR3 is kept, 45 bases in frame from base 1. Genomic DNA was extracted from sorted cells with the QIAGEN DNeasy Blood and Tissue Kit for TCRbeta CDR3 sequencing. High-throughput TCRbeta CDR3 sequencing was carried out commercially through immunoSEQ, with PCR amplification with bias correction and internal controls included. As for the authors' bioinformatics: Unique productive TCRbeta sequences were defined by CDR3 nucleotide sequence when primers matched and otherwise by CDR3 amino acid sequence together with Vbeta and Jbeta genes. As a correction for sorting error, sequences shared between sorted populations at a frequency ratio of 2:1 or less were discarded, and the remaining shared sequences were assigned to the higher population. Donor-reactive sequences were defined as at least 5-fold expanded in CFSE-low cells versus unstimulated cells, with frequency of at least 0.01% in CFSE-low cells. Repertoire divergence was quantified by Jensen-Shannon divergence calculated from the top 100 TCRbeta sequences ranked by frequency. For any sample with multiple sequencing runs, sorting error was corrected in each run separately before the runs were pooled. In its TCRdb copy, this immuneACCESS table keeps in-frame sequences only and misses some clones. Where compared with another copy, unresolved V genes explain less than half of these, and the others have no known cause. V and J calls and clone size follow that table, whereas D and trimming were derived from the DNA. For this sample there are 110,000 or so clones; roughly nine tenths appear just once. The leading ten clones occupy more than 0.45% of the sample.

Summary of the overall study and its limitations: Biological reproducibility was not examined directly, but technical replication error appeared to be minimal. Because only a small number of patients were included, the study had limitations, and the results will need to be validated in larger populations as well as under other immunosuppression protocols. Expanding Tregs with activated donor B cells appeared to identify the most biologically relevant and donor-specific TCRbeta repertoire.

The TCR was taken from a human donor in good health. The sample was CD4+ T cells from blood. The chain links TRBV6-1 with TRBJ1-2, with TRBD1 identical over 9 junction bases. DNA sequence: TGTGCCAGCAGTGACGCCGGGACAGGGTTCTATGGCTACACCTTC. Its protein is CASSDAGTGFYGYTF.